These 7 T cell receptor beta chains were sequenced from one sample in a study of graft-versus-host responses after intestinal transplantation. Processing released intraepithelial and lamina propria lymphocytes from the graft tissue. This table comes from immunoSEQ multiplex PCR, and its TCRdb copy is limited to in-frame clones, with some not included. This sample has around 23,000 clones, with around three quarters found just once. The sequencing here drew on ileum tissue, taken 12 days after intestinal transplant. Every receptor here comes from a human patient who received an intestinal transplant, so some T cells may come from the graft donor.

This clone turned up a few times. V usage is TRBV5-1 and J usage is TRBJ2-3, with unresolved D. V was pared by 0 bases and J by 3 bases, with 11 bases between. The CDR3 runs to 15 residues. The germline V gene encodes CDR1 SGHRS and CDR2 YFSETQ. For the CDR3, the DNA is TGCGCCAGCAGCTTGGAGCTGGCAGGAACAGATACGCAGTATTTT. Its translation: CASSLELAGTDTQYF.

J is TRBJ1-2 and V is TRBV7-2, with TRBD1 matching over 9 bases. J lost 4 bases, V lost 5 bases, and 5 bases had no gene match. Germline CDR1 is SGHTA and CDR2 is FQGNSA. The CDR3 extends over 14 amino acids. The CDR3: CASSVQGATYGYTF. CDR3 bases: TGTGCCAGCAGCGTACAGGGGGCCACCTATGGCTACACCTTC.

This chain links TRBV4-3 with TRBJ2-1; 13 bases fit TRBD2. In germline, CDR1 is LGHNA, CDR2 YSLEER. V dropped 1 base and J dropped 9; count of bases not matched to a gene: 15. CDR3 length: 19 amino acids. The CDR3 here is CASSQAFGLAGDSWREQFF. DNA of the CDR3: TGCGCCAGCAGCCAAGCTTTCGGACTAGCGGGAGATTCGTGGCGTGAGCAGTTCTTC.

The chain couples TRBV28 to TRBJ2-7; TRBD2 might be the D (5 bases). The V end lost 1 base, the J end lost 2 bases, and 9 bases lay between the germline ends. The V gene's germline CDR1 is MDHEN and CDR2 SYDVKM. The CDR3 sequence is 14 residues long. CDR3 sequence: CASSLFPAAYEQYF. In nucleotides, the CDR3 is TGTGCCAGCAGTTTATTTCCAGCGGCCTACGAGCAGTACTTC.

This clone came up a few times. V is TRBV4-2 and J is TRBJ1-4, with a weak D call TRBD1 (6 bases). V shed 0 bases and J shed 10 bases, with 21 bases lying between them. CDR1 is LGHNA and CDR2 is YNFKEQ in the germline V gene. The CDR3 runs 17 residues. The CDR3 is CASSQDGGAGDQGKLFF. CDR3 sequence (DNA): TGTGCCAGCAGCCAAGATGGGGGGGCTGGAGATCAGGGAAAACTGTTTTTT.

This chain links TRBV14 with TRBJ1-2; D gene unclear. The CDR3 consists of 14 residues. The ends were cut back, 0 bases at V and 3 bases at J, with 8 bases in the middle. Per germline, CDR1 SGHDN and CDR2 FVKESK. The CDR3 loop reads CASSQERRDYGYTF. The CDR3 DNA reads as TGTGCCAGCAGCCAAGAGAGGAGGGACTATGGCTACACCTTC.

The gene calls are TRBV29-1 and TRBJ2-7, with a tentative D call TRBD2 (6 bases). Germline CDR1 reads SQVTM; CDR2 reads ANQGSEA. V shed 7 bases and J shed 12 bases, with 16 bases lying between them. This CDR3 comprises 10 residues. The CDR3 region is CSALEGPSYF. The CDR3 coding sequence is TGCAGCGCCTTGGAGGGACCCTCGTACTTC.